Presented here are 29 T cell receptor beta chains from one specimen sequenced in a study of regulatory T cells in long-lasting Graves disease. This sample's time point: newly diagnosed GD, antithyroid drugs for less than 3 months. The authors made the TCR library using RNA they extracted from PBMCs. Library construction for TCR beta used iRepertoire HTBI primers and Arm-PCR of CDR3 regions. Via MiXCR, TCRdb re-called the multiplex PCR reads, giving one row per CDR3 protein. The profile shows around 450,000 distinct CDR3 sequences, about 15% of them singletons. These sequences were also reported in another study, on T cells in Graves' hyperthyroidism and ophthalmopathy.

Sequences were derived from peripheral blood mononuclear cells (PBMCs), sampled at new diagnosis, from a patient treated with antithyroid drugs. The receptors stem from a woman in her forties with Graves disease.

This clonotype has ten or more counts. The chain joins TRBV12-3 or TRBV12-4 to TRBJ2-6; 8 positions agree with TRBD1. CDR3 size: 19 residues. V shed 8 bases, J shed 0 bases, and the junction held 15 bases outside the gene matches. The CDR3 sequence: CASERQGAAINSGANVLTF. For the CDR3, the DNA is TGTGCCAGCGAACGCCAGGGGGCGGCTATAAACTCTGGGGCCAACGTCCTGACTTTC.

The chain is built from TRBV28 and TRBJ2-5; TRBD1 agrees at 8 bases. With V trimmed by 2 bases and J by 5 bases, 7 bases remained unmatched. CDR3 length equals 15 residues. Germline V CDR1 and CDR2: MDHEN, SYDVKM. This CDR3 is CASSLVDRAVETQYF. The CDR3 DNA follows: TGTGCCAGCAGTTTAGTGGACAGGGCGGTGGAGACCCAGTACTTC.

The J gene is TRBJ2-1, the V gene TRBV7-2, with TRBD1 identical over 7 bases. J was trimmed by 7 bases and V by 1 base; bases with no gene match: 7. The length of the CDR3 is 15 residues. The germline V gene encodes CDR1 SGHTA and CDR2 FQGNSA. The CDR3 sequence is CASSLVTGDVNEQFF. CDR3 DNA sequence: TGTGCCAGCAGCTTAGTAACAGGGGATGTTAATGAGCAGTTCTTC.

V usage is TRBV12-5 and J usage is TRBJ2-7; tentatively, D is TRBD2 (6 bases). The CDR3 is made up of 17 amino acids. Germline assignment: CDR1 LGHNT and CDR2 FRNRAP. V gave up 3 bases and J gave up 0 bases, with 18 bases separating them. CDR3 residues: CASGLGYGSTSSYEQYF. DNA for the CDR3: TGTGCTAGTGGTTTAGGTTACGGGAGCACTAGCTCCTACGAGCAGTACTTC.

This clonotype has ten or more counts. J is TRBJ1-1 and V is TRBV5-6, with D perhaps matching TRBD1 (6 bases). Germline lookup yields CDR1 SGHDT and CDR2 YYEEEE. This CDR3 contains 14 residues. Trimming cost V 2 bases and J 5 bases, with 13 bases left between them. The CDR3 DNA is TGTGCCAGCAGCTTTGGGGGGGCTGATACTGAAGCTTTCTTT. Its translation: CASSFGGADTEAFF.

On this clonotype: This clone may be a read error of a much larger clone one base away. The genes are TRBV12-3 or TRBV12-4 and TRBJ1-4, with D unclear. The CDR3 covers 12 residues. Trimming stripped 1 base from V and 10 bases from J, with 7 bases between. The CDR3 DNA is TGTGCCAGCAGTTTAGAAATGGGAAAACTGTTTTTT. It codes for CASSLEMGKLFF.

This clonotype was seen repeatedly, ten times or more. V usage is TRBV12-3 or TRBV12-4 and J usage is TRBJ2-7; tentative D call: TRBD1 (5 bases). Trimming removed 7 bases from V and 2 bases from J, with 12 bases in between. The CDR3 sequence is 13 residues long. This CDR3 is CASTQDTTYEQYF. As DNA, the CDR3 is TGTGCCAGCACCCAGGACACGACCTACGAGCAGTACTTC.

This clonotype was detected only once. Only one base separates this from a far larger clonotype, so it likely reflects a read error. This chain uses TRBV11-3 with TRBJ2-1; 7 bases are a match to TRBD1. The CDR3 contains 14 residues. CDR1 is SGHNT and CDR2 is YENEEA in the germline V gene. For the CDR3, the DNA is TGTGCCAGCAGCCCAGGGACAGACTACAATGAGCAGTCCTTC. Amino acids: CASSPGTDYNEQSF.

In this sample, this clonotype turned up many times. A read error may be the cause here, since a much bigger clone is one base away. The chain has TRBV10-3 and TRBJ2-2, with a tentative D call TRBD2 (6 bases). Looked up from germline, CDR1 is ENHRY and CDR2 is SYGVKD. The CDR3 extends over 15 amino acids. Between the trimmed V and J ends, which lost 3 bases and 1 base, there was a span of 9 bases. For the CDR3, the DNA is TGTGCCATCAGTGACCGCGGGAAGAACACCGGGGAGCTGTTTTTT. Residues: CAISDRGKNTGELFF.

Many counts were recorded for this clonotype. V and J are TRBV7-9 and TRBJ2-1; 9 bases fit TRBD1. Germline trimming cut 2 bases from V and 9 bases from J; bases unmatched to any gene: 8. The CDR3 consists of 15 residues. In germline, CDR1 is SEHNR, CDR2 FQNEAQ (reference sequence). The CDR3 coding sequence is TGTGCCAGCAGCTTATCACAGGGGGCGCGTAGTGAGCAGTTCTTC. The encoded protein is CASSLSQGARSEQFF. Complete variable domain (other parts from reference TRBV7-9 and TRBJ2-1): DTGVSQNPRHKITKRGQNVTFRCDPISEHNRLYWYRQTLGQGPEFLTYFQNEAQLEKSRLLSDRFSAERPKGSFSTLEIQRTEQGDSAMYLCASSLSQGARSEQFFGPGTRLTVL.

This clonotype was counted ten times or more. This chain joins TRBV3-1 and TRBJ2-3; a possible D gene is TRBD2 (6 bases). The CDR3 loop spans 15 amino acids. Germline lookup yields CDR1 LGHDT and CDR2 YNNKEL (reference sequence). V gave up 0 bases and J gave up 4 bases, with 11 bases separating them. CDR3 protein: CASSQDPTSSDTQYF. As DNA, the CDR3 is TGTGCCAGCAGCCAAGATCCGACTAGTTCAGATACGCAGTATTTT.

This clonotype occurred many times. This chain uses TRBV12-3 or TRBV12-4 with TRBJ2-5, with a weak D call TRBD2 (6 bases). CDR3 length equals 14 residues. Trimming shortened V by 3 bases and J by 2 bases, and 10 bases separated the two germline ends. CDR3 amino acids: CASSFTGRQETQYF. The CDR3 DNA is TGTGCCAGCAGTTTTACTGGGAGGCAAGAGACCCAGTACTTC.

The genes are TRBV3-1 and TRBJ2-6; no clear D gene. From germline, CDR1 is LGHDT and CDR2 YNNKEL (reference sequence). V was clipped by 0 bases and J by 2 bases, with 11 bases between them. This CDR3 contains 17 residues. The CDR3 loop reads CASSQDFGTAGANVLTF. The DNA of the CDR3 is TGTGCCAGCAGCCAAGATTTTGGCACAGCTGGGGCCAACGTCCTGACTTTC.

This clonotype was recorded a few times. The CDR3 region is CASSYAGAPLHF. CDR3 DNA sequence: TGTGCCAGCAGTTACGCGGGTGCACCCCTCCACTTT. The chain joins TRBV6-5 to TRBJ1-6; no reliable D call. The germline V gene encodes CDR1 MNHEY and CDR2 SVGAGI. Trimming took off 2 bases at V and 11 bases at J, with 7 bases between the two ends. The CDR3 length is 12 residues.

V is TRBV28 and J is TRBJ1-5; D ambiguous. The germline V and J ends were trimmed by 2 bases and 0 bases, with 8 bases remaining between them. CDR1 is MDHEN and CDR2 is SYDVKM in the germline V gene. The CDR3 length is 15 residues. CDR3: CASSLEPYSNQPQHF. CDR3 DNA: TGTGCCAGCAGTTTAGAGCCATATAGCAATCAGCCCCAGCATTTT. The full variable domain, with the rest looked up from reference TRBV28 and TRBJ1-5, is DVKVTQSSRYLVKRTGEKVFLECVQDMDHENMFWYRQDPGLGLRLIYFSYDVKMKEKGDIPEGYSVSREKKERFSLILESASTNQTSMYLCASSLEPYSNQPQHFGDGTRLSIL.

The rearrangement uses TRBV4-1 and TRBJ1-2; possibly TRBD1 for D (5 bases). CDR3 length: 15 amino acids. V was cut by 2 bases and J by 5 bases, with 15 bases left in between. Germline lookup yields CDR1 MGHRA and CDR2 YSYEKL. CDR3: CASSQPTVGPYGYTF. CDR3 bases: TGCGCCAGCAGCCAACCGACAGTAGGTCCTTATGGCTACACCTTC.

This clonotype occurred many times. This chain connects TRBV11-3 to TRBJ1-1, with no clear D. Germline assignment: CDR1 SGHNT and CDR2 YENEEA. V gave up 5 bases and J gave up 3 bases, with 10 bases separating them. The CDR3 runs to 13 residues. The chain's CDR3 is CASSHGRDTEAFF. The CDR3 DNA reads as TGTGCCAGCAGCCACGGTCGGGACACTGAAGCTTTCTTT.

The chain recombines TRBV5-5 with TRBJ2-1; D is undetermined. Near its end, the DNA agrees better with TRBJ2-5, so the J call may be wrong. Germline V gene data show CDR1 as SGHKS and CDR2 as YYEKEE (reference sequence). The length of the CDR3 is 12 residues. The CDR3 DNA sequence: TGTGCCAGCAGCTTATCCGAGGTGACCCAGTACTTC. Its translation: CASSLSEVTQYF.

There are many counts of this clonotype. V and J are TRBV28 and TRBJ1-3; TRBD1 is a possible D gene (5 bases). The CDR3 totals 17 residues. Trimming left V 3 bases short and J 0 bases short, with 15 bases between. Germline CDR1 reads MDHEN; CDR2 reads SYDVKM. The CDR3: CASSFGGATSSGNTIYF. In DNA, the CDR3 is TGTGCCAGCAGTTTTGGAGGGGCAACGAGCTCTGGAAACACCATATATTTT.

In its sample, this clonotype was seen many times. The V and J genes are TRBV3-1 and TRBJ2-5; possible D gene TRBD1, 6 bases. The germline V and J ends were trimmed by 2 bases and 3 bases, with 25 bases remaining between them. Germline V lookup: CDR1 LGHDT, CDR2 YNNKEL (reference sequence). There are 19 residues in the CDR3. The CDR3 sequence: CASSQIRTAHAVIKETQYF. CDR3 DNA sequence: TGTGCCAGCAGCCAAATTAGGACAGCCCACGCGGTGATTAAAGAGACCCAGTACTTC.

This clonotype was seen repeatedly, ten times or more. The chain employs TRBV12-3 or TRBV12-4 and TRBJ2-4; D not resolved. This CDR3 is built from 13 residues. V shed 3 bases and J shed 12 bases, with 15 bases lying between them. The CDR3: CASSFLYSQRQYF. In DNA, the CDR3 is TGTGCCAGCAGTTTTCTCTACTCACAACGTCAGTACTTC.

V is TRBV19 and J is TRBJ2-1; the D call may be TRBD1 or TRBD2 (5 bases each). Trimming left V 3 bases short and J 9 bases short, with 12 bases between. The CDR3 loop spans 13 amino acids. The V gene's germline CDR1 is LNHDA and CDR2 SQIVND (reference sequence). The CDR3 nucleotides are TGTGCCAGTAGTATGAATGGGGGTAGTGAGCAGTTCTTC. It is translated as CASSMNGGSEQFF.

This clonotype was recorded many times. The CDR3 spells CASRQGGGGYTF. CDR3 bases: TGTGCCAGCAGACAGGGAGGTGGTGGCTACACCTTC. The V and J genes are TRBV27 and TRBJ1-2; D perhaps matches TRBD1 (6 bases). V was trimmed by 6 bases and J by 7 bases, leaving 12 bases between them. CDR3 length: 12 residues. CDR1 and CDR2 (germline): MNHEY, SMNVEV (reference sequence).

The chain is built from TRBV28 and TRBJ1-1, with TRBD1 identical over 10 bases. Germline-derived CDR1 and CDR2 are MDHEN and SYDVKM. Unmatched junction bases numbered 7, after V lost 4 bases and J lost 5 bases. The CDR3 sequence is 15 residues long. CDR3 nucleotides: TGTGCCAGCAGTTACTCGGGACAGGGGAGGACTGAAGCTTTCTTT. Translating gives CASSYSGQGRTEAFF.

This chain joins TRBV5-1 and TRBJ2-1; 7 nucleotides line up with TRBD1. J was trimmed by 3 bases and V by 0 bases; bases with no gene match: 9. The CDR3 sequence is 17 residues long. Germline-derived CDR1 and CDR2 are SGHRS and YFSETQ. CDR3 DNA: TGCGCCAGCAGCTTGGGGGGTACAGGGGTCTTCTACAATGAGCAGTTCTTC. It codes for CASSLGGTGVFYNEQFF.

The J gene is TRBJ2-7, the V gene TRBV18, with 8 bases that match TRBD2. Trimming removed 1 base from V and 2 bases from J; junction bases left unmatched: 10. CDR3 length: 17 amino acids. The germline V gene has CDR1 KGHSH and CDR2 LQKENI. The CDR3 bases are TGTGCCAGCTCACCACTGGCCGAGCGGGAGCTGACCTACGAGCAGTACTTC. Translation: CASSPLAERELTYEQYF.

This chain connects TRBV19 to TRBJ2-7; D may be TRBD1 (5 bases). CDR1 is LNHDA, CDR2 SQIVND, per germline (reference sequence). The CDR3 loop spans 15 amino acids. Trimming removed 6 bases from V and 1 base from J, with 16 bases in between. For the CDR3, the DNA is TGTGCCAGTAGCCAAATACTTCAGGGATCCTACGAGCAGTACTTC. It codes for CASSQILQGSYEQYF.

This chain connects TRBV6-1 to TRBJ1-5, with D possibly matching TRBD1 (5 bases). Trimming took 3 bases from V and 3 from J, leaving 18 bases between them. The CDR3 has 17 amino acids. CDR1 is MNHNS and CDR2 is SASEGT in the germline V gene. CDR3 residues: CASSEIGAEHFNQPQHF. CDR3 in DNA: TGTGCCAGCAGTGAGATAGGGGCCGAGCATTTCAATCAGCCCCAGCATTTT.

The chain employs TRBV19 and TRBJ2-1, with unresolved D. This CDR3 has 14 residues. Trimming left V 2 bases short and J 4 bases short, with 9 bases between. Germline V lookup: CDR1 LNHDA, CDR2 SQIVND (reference sequence). The CDR3 DNA sequence: TGTGCCAGTAGTATAACGGCCGGATACAATGAGCAGTTCTTC. Translation gives CASSITAGYNEQFF.